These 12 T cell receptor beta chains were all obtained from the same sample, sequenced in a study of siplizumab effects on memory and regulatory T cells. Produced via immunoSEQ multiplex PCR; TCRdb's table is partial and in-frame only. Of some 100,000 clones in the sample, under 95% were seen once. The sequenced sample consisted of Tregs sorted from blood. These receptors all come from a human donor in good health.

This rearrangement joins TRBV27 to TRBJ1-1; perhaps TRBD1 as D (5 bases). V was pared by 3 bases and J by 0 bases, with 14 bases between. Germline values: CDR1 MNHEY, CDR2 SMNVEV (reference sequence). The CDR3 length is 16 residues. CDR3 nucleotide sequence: TGTGCCAGCAGTTTCATAGGGGAGGGTATGAACACTGAAGCTTTCTTT. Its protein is CASSFIGEGMNTEAFF.

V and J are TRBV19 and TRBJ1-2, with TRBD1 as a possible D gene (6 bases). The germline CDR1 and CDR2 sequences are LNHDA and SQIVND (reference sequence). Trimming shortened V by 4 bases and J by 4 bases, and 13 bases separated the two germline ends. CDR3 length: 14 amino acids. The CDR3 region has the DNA TGTGCCAGTAGTACGCCGGGGGGCGCCTATGGCTACACCTTC. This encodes CASSTPGGAYGYTF.

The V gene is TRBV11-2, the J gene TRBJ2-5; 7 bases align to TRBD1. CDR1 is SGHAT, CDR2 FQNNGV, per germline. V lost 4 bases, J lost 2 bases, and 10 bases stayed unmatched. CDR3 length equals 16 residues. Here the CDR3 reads CASSSPGTARQETQYF. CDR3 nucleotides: TGTGCCAGCAGCTCCCCCGGGACAGCAAGACAAGAGACCCAGTACTTC.

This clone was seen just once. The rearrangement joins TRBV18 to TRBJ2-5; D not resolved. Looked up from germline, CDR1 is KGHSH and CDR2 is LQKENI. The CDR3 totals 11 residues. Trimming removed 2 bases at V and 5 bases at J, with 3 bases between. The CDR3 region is CASSPVETQYF. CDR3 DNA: TGTGCCAGCTCACCAGTGGAGACCCAGTACTTC.

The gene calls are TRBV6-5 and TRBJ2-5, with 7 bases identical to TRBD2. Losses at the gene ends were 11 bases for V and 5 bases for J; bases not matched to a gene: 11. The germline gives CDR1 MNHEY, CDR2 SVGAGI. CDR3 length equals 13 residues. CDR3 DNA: TGTGCCGCCGGGGGAGGGCGGAGTGAGACCCAGTACTTC. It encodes CAAGGGRSETQYF.

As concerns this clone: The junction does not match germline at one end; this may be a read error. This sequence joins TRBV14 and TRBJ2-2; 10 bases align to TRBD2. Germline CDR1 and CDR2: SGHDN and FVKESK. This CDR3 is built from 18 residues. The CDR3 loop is CASSQDLPLAGVGGELSF. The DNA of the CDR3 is TGTGCCAGCAGCCAAGATCTTCCCCTAGCGGGAGTAGGCGGGGAGCTGTCTTTT.

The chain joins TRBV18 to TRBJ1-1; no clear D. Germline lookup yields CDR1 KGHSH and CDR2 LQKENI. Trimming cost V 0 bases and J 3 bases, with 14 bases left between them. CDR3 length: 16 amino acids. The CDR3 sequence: CASSPPMARIDTEAFF. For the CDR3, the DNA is TGTGCCAGCTCACCACCGATGGCGCGAATCGACACTGAAGCTTTCTTT. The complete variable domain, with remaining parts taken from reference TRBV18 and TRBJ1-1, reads NAGVMQNPRHLVRRRGQEARLRCSPMKGHSHVYWYRQLPEEGLKFMVYLQKENIIDESGMPKERFSAEFPKEGPSILRIQQVVRGDSAAYFCASSPPMARIDTEAFFGQGTRLTVV.

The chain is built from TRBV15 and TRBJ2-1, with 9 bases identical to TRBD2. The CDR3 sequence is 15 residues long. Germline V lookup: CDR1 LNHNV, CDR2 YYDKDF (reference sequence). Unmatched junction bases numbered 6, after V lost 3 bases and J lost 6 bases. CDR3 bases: TGTGCCACCAGCAGTAACGGCGGGAGGGCCAATGAGCAGTTCTTC. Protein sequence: CATSSNGGRANEQFF. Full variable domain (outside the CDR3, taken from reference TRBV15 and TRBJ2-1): DAMVIQNPRYQVTQFGKPVTLSCSQTLNHNVMYWYQQKSSQAPKLLFHYYDKDFNNEADTPDNFQSRRPNTSFCFLDIRSPGLGDTAMYLCATSSNGGRANEQFFGPGTRLTVL.

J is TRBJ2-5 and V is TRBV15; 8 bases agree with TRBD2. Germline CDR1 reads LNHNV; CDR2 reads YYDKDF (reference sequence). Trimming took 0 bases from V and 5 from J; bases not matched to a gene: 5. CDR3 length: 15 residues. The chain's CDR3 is CATSRDRASGETQYF. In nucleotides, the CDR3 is TGTGCCACCAGCAGAGATCGGGCTAGCGGGGAGACCCAGTACTTC. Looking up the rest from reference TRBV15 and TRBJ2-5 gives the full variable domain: DAMVIQNPRYQVTQFGKPVTLSCSQTLNHNVMYWYQQKSSQAPKLLFHYYDKDFNNEADTPDNFQSRRPNTSFCFLDIRSPGLGDTAMYLCATSRDRASGETQYFGPGTRLLVL.

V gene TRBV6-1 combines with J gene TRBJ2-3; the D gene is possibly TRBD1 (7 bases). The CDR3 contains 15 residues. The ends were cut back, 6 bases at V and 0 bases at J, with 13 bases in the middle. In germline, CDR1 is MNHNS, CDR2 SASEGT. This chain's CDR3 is CASRGGQTSTDTQYF. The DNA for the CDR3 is TGTGCCAGCAGGGGGGGACAGACTAGCACAGATACGCAGTATTTT.

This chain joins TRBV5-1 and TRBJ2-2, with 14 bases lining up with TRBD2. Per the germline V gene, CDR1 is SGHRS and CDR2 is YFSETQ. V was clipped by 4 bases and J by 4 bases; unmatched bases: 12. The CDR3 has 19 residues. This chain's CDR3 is CASSAFSGLAGDGTGELFF. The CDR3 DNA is TGCGCCAGCAGCGCATTCTCGGGACTAGCGGGAGACGGCACCGGGGAGCTGTTTTTT.

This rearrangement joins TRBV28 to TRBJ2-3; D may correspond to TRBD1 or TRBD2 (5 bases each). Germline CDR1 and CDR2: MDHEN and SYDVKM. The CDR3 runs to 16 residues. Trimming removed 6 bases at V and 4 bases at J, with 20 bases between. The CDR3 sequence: CASSPPPGAGADTQYF. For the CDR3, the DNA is TGTGCCAGCAGCCCTCCCCCCGGGGCCGGCGCAGATACGCAGTATTTT.